Presented here are 10 T cell receptor beta chains from one specimen sequenced in a study of blood T cell repertoires in COVID-19. Profiled with immunoSEQ multiplex PCR; TCRdb holds only in-frame clones, not every one. In the table there are under 250,000 clones, 83% of which are singletons. Sequenced input: peripheral blood. These receptors all stem from a human donor in a cohort sampled during active COVID-19.

This clone was seen only a few times. The chain links TRBV24-1 to TRBJ2-5; D not certain. V lost 9 bases, J lost 5 bases, and 9 bases lay in between. Germline V gives CDR1 KGHDR, CDR2 SFDVKD. This CDR3 has 11 amino acids. CDR3 region: CATGYGETQYF. The CDR3 DNA sequence: TGTGCCACCGGATACGGGGAGACCCAGTACTTC.

The chain joins TRBV10-3 to TRBJ2-3; 7 positions agree with TRBD1. After removal of 4 bases from V and 3 bases from J, the junction contained 4 bases not matched to a gene. This CDR3 has 14 residues. Germline V gene data show CDR1 as ENHRY and CDR2 as SYGVKD. CDR3 amino acids: CAISGETGTDTQYF. The DNA for the CDR3 is TGTGCCATCAGTGGCGAGACAGGGACAGATACGCAGTATTTT.

The chain joins TRBV7-8 to TRBJ1-2; possibly TRBD1 for D (5 bases). Germline V gene data show CDR1 as SGHVS and CDR2 as FQNEAQ. Deletions cut 5 bases from V and 5 bases from J, with 18 bases between. The CDR3 covers 15 residues. This chain's CDR3 is CASSPGGESSYGYTF. CDR3 nucleotide sequence: TGTGCCAGCAGCCCCGGAGGGGAATCGAGTTATGGCTACACCTTC.

CDR3 coding DNA: TGTGCCAGCAGTTACTCGTCAGGGGCAGATACGCAGTATTTT. Translation: CASSYSSGADTQYF. The chain links TRBV6-5 to TRBJ2-3; D is perhaps TRBD1 (6 bases). CDR3 length: 14 residues. The V gene lost 0 bases and the J gene lost 4 bases, with 8 bases spanning the gap. Germline V lookup: CDR1 MNHEY, CDR2 SVGAGI.

CDR3 residues: CASRSTAGSYNEQFF. The CDR3 region has the DNA TGTGCCAGCAGATCCACAGCGGGTTCCTACAATGAGCAGTTCTTC. J is TRBJ2-1 and V is TRBV11-2; D possibly corresponds to TRBD2 (6 bases). V lost 6 bases, J lost 1 base, and 13 bases lay in between. The CDR3 has 15 amino acids. Germline loops: CDR1 SGHAT, CDR2 FQNNGV.

V is TRBV5-5 and J is TRBJ1-1; 7 bases match TRBD1. CDR1 and CDR2 from the germline V gene are SGHKS and YYEKEE (reference sequence). The CDR3 spans 16 residues. J gave up 6 bases and V 0 bases, and 11 bases lay outside the gene matches. CDR3 region: CASSLGSSGGAAEAFF. The DNA of the CDR3 is TGTGCCAGCAGCTTGGGTTCGTCAGGGGGTGCGGCTGAAGCTTTCTTT.

This chain uses TRBV27 with TRBJ1-5; 7 positions match TRBD1. Germline CDR1 reads MNHEY; CDR2 reads SMNVEV (reference sequence). The V segment lost 6 bases and the J segment 2 bases; nucleotides outside the gene matches: 4. This CDR3 is built from 14 residues. The CDR3 loop reads CASSYTGGNQPQHF. CDR3 DNA sequence: TGTGCCAGCAGCTATACAGGGGGCAATCAGCCCCAGCATTTT.

CDR3 in amino acids: CASSFRDRVPQETQYF. CDR3 nucleotide sequence: TGCGCCAGCAGCTTCCGGGACAGGGTGCCCCAAGAGACCCAGTACTTC. J is TRBJ2-5 and V is TRBV5-1; 9 bases map to TRBD1. V gave up 2 bases and J gave up 1 base; unmatched junction bases: 6. The CDR3 consists of 16 residues. Per the germline V gene, CDR1 is SGHRS and CDR2 is YFSETQ.

This clone was observed a handful of times. In DNA form, the CDR3 reads TGTGCCAGCAGCCCTGGGGGGCCTAGCGGGTTCTCGAACGAGCAGTACTTC. Amino acid sequence: CASSPGGPSGFSNEQYF. The gene calls are TRBV7-2 and TRBJ2-7; TRBD2 matches 8 bases. The ends lost 5 bases at V and 5 bases at J; junction bases unmatched: 17. The germline gives CDR1 SGHTA, CDR2 FQGNSA. This CDR3 has 17 residues.

The V call is TRBV6-5, the J call TRBJ2-3; TRBD2 agrees at 9 bases. In germline, CDR1 is MNHEY, CDR2 SVGAGI. The V and J ends lost 5 bases and 6 bases, in that order; junction bases with no gene match: 6. There are 14 residues in the CDR3. The CDR3 reads CASSPGLAGDTQYF. The CDR3 DNA reads TGTGCCAGCAGTCCGGGACTAGCAGGGGATACGCAGTATTTT.